The 12 T cell receptor beta chains given below trace back to one sample, sequenced in a study of cytomegalovirus exposure and HLA in healthy donors. The PCR used 60 Vbeta and 13 Jbeta primers. Using immunoSEQ multiplex PCR, the repertoire was profiled, and TCRdb retains in-frame clones only, with some absent. Its listing shows some 200,000 clones. The sequencing sample was made of PBMCs. Receptor source: a girl aged 2 to 10 in good health and CMV-seropositive.

V and J are TRBV6-6 and TRBJ2-6; TRBD1 agrees at 8 bases. Germline V CDR1 and CDR2: MNHNY, SVGAGI (reference sequence). V lost 6 bases and J lost 4; bases outside the gene matches: 5. CDR3 size: 15 residues. In DNA form, the CDR3 reads TGTGCCAGCAGGCCCGGGACAGGCGGGGCCAACGTCCTGACTTTC. Translated, it gives CASRPGTGGANVLTF.

The rearrangement joins TRBV10-2 to TRBJ1-1, with TRBD1 matching over 8 bases. Germline V CDR1 and CDR2: WSHSY, SAAADI. V shed 8 bases, J shed 1 base, and the junction held 3 bases outside the gene matches. CDR3 length: 13 residues. CDR3 sequence (DNA): TGCGCCAGCCGAGACAGGGGGAACACTGAAGCTTTCTTT. Encoded protein: CASRDRGNTEAFF.

The chain carries TRBV28 and TRBJ2-2; 7 bases align to TRBD2. The CDR3 loop spans 19 amino acids. Germline V gives CDR1 MDHEN, CDR2 SYDVKM. After removal of 6 bases from V and 0 bases from J, the junction contained 16 bases not matched to a gene. The CDR3 region is CASSFTWGGGPPNTGELFF. CDR3 coding DNA: TGTGCCAGCAGCTTTACCTGGGGGGGAGGGCCCCCGAACACCGGGGAGCTGTTTTTT.

This sequence joins TRBV11-2 and TRBJ2-7, with 11 bases that match TRBD2. V shed 3 bases, J shed 3 bases, and the junction held 1 base outside the gene matches. The germline gives CDR1 SGHAT, CDR2 FQNNGV. The CDR3 is made up of 14 amino acids. The CDR3 DNA reads as TGTGCCAGCAGCTTGGGACTAGCGGTCTACGAGCAGTACTTC. This gives the protein CASSLGLAVYEQYF.

The rearrangement joins TRBV29-1 to TRBJ1-1; TRBD1 matches 7 bases. This CDR3 spans 13 amino acids. J gave up 5 bases and V 6 bases, and 9 bases lay outside the gene matches. Germline V CDR1 and CDR2: SQVTM, ANQGSEA. CDR3 coding DNA: TGCAGCGTCAGAATACAGGGGAGGACTGAAGCTTTCTTT. It translates to CSVRIQGRTEAFF. Filled out from reference TRBV29-1 and TRBJ1-1, the complete variable domain reads SAVISQKPSRDICQRGTSLTIQCQVDSQVTMMFWYRQQPGQSLTLIATANQGSEATYESGFVIDKFPISRPNLTFSTLTVSNMSPEDSSIYLCSVRIQGRTEAFFGQGTRLTVV.

The CDR3 reads CASSPNLRGNTIYF. The CDR3 DNA reads TGTGCCAGCAGTCCCAATTTGAGAGGAAACACCATATATTTT. V is TRBV28 and J is TRBJ1-3; D remains unclear. The germline V gene encodes CDR1 MDHEN and CDR2 SYDVKM. V was shortened by 5 bases and J by 4 bases, with 12 bases between the two germline ends. The CDR3 loop spans 14 amino acids.

The rearrangement joins TRBV28 to TRBJ1-2, with D possibly matching TRBD1 (6 bases). Germline values: CDR1 MDHEN, CDR2 SYDVKM. The CDR3 is 15 amino acids. Trimming left V 6 bases short and J 1 base short, with 15 bases between. The CDR3 DNA follows: TGTGCCAGCAGGTATCCTAGGGGGAGTAACTATGGCTACACCTTC. Amino acid sequence: CASRYPRGSNYGYTF.

This chain joins TRBV27 and TRBJ1-2, with TRBD1 matching 9 bases. J gave up 3 bases and V 6 bases, and 5 bases lay outside the gene matches. From germline, CDR1 is MNHEY and CDR2 SMNVEV (reference sequence). This CDR3 is built from 14 residues. The CDR3 sequence is CASRLQGADYGYTF. The CDR3 nucleotides are TGTGCCAGCAGGCTACAGGGGGCAGACTATGGCTACACCTTC.

The chain has TRBV15 and TRBJ2-7; a weak D match, TRBD2 (7 bases). Germline lookup yields CDR1 LNHNV and CDR2 YYDKDF (reference sequence). The germline V and J ends were trimmed by 2 bases and 7 bases, with 24 bases remaining between them. The CDR3 totals 17 residues. For the CDR3, the DNA is TGTGCCACCAGCAGAAGCACGGCCCCGGGGGGCGGAGGAGAGCAGTACTTC. It yields the protein CATSRSTAPGGGGEQYF.

The V and J genes are TRBV28 and TRBJ2-1; tentatively, D is TRBD2 (6 bases). CDR3 length equals 16 residues. Trimming stripped 4 bases from V and 7 bases from J, with 20 bases between. Germline V CDR1 and CDR2: MDHEN, SYDVKM. This CDR3 is CASSYPPGGIINEQFF. The CDR3, as DNA: TGTGCCAGCAGTTACCCCCCTGGCGGGATTATAAATGAGCAGTTCTTC.

In DNA, the CDR3 is TGTGCCAGCAGTTTCAAGACTAGCGGGACCATAAAGCAGTTCTTC. It is translated as CASSFKTSGTIKQFF. The rearrangement links TRBV27 to TRBJ2-1, with 11 bases that match TRBD2. Looked up from germline, CDR1 is MNHEY and CDR2 is SMNVEV (reference sequence). J was trimmed by 11 bases and V by 3 bases; bases with no gene match: 9. This CDR3 has 15 residues.

V usage is TRBV28 and J usage is TRBJ1-1; tentatively, D is TRBD1 (5 bases). The CDR3 is 12 amino acids. With 3 bases removed from V and 10 bases from J, the gap between germline ends came to 12 bases. The V gene's germline CDR1 is MDHEN and CDR2 SYDVKM. The CDR3 region has the DNA TGTGCCAGCAGTTTCAGGGCGCGGGGAGCTTTCTTT. Translating gives CASSFRARGAFF.